The source of this TCR beta chain is a study of T cell repertoires in cytomegalovirus infection. Findings of the study overall: HLA-C-restricted CMV clonotypes gave the most frequent clonotype in two of eight donors.

TCRdb re-analysed the reads in MiXCR, keeping a single row per CDR3 protein. The sample lists around 440,000 distinct CDR3 sequences, around 11% occurring once. This clonotype was seen a few times. Its antigen is currently unknown. CDR1 and CDR2 (germline): SGDLS, YYNGEE. CDR3 size: 15 residues. V was pared by 2 bases and J by 1 base, with 10 bases between. This clonotype was sampled from a human donor in good health (CMV status not recorded). Some clones in this sample may be carry-over from other donors' samples. The V and J genes are TRBV9 and TRBJ2-1; D call uncertain. The sequenced sample consisted of PBMCs. The CDR3 coding sequence is TGTGCCAGCAGCGTCGAGGTTAGATCCTACAATGAGCAGTTCTTC. This encodes CASSVEVRSYNEQFF.